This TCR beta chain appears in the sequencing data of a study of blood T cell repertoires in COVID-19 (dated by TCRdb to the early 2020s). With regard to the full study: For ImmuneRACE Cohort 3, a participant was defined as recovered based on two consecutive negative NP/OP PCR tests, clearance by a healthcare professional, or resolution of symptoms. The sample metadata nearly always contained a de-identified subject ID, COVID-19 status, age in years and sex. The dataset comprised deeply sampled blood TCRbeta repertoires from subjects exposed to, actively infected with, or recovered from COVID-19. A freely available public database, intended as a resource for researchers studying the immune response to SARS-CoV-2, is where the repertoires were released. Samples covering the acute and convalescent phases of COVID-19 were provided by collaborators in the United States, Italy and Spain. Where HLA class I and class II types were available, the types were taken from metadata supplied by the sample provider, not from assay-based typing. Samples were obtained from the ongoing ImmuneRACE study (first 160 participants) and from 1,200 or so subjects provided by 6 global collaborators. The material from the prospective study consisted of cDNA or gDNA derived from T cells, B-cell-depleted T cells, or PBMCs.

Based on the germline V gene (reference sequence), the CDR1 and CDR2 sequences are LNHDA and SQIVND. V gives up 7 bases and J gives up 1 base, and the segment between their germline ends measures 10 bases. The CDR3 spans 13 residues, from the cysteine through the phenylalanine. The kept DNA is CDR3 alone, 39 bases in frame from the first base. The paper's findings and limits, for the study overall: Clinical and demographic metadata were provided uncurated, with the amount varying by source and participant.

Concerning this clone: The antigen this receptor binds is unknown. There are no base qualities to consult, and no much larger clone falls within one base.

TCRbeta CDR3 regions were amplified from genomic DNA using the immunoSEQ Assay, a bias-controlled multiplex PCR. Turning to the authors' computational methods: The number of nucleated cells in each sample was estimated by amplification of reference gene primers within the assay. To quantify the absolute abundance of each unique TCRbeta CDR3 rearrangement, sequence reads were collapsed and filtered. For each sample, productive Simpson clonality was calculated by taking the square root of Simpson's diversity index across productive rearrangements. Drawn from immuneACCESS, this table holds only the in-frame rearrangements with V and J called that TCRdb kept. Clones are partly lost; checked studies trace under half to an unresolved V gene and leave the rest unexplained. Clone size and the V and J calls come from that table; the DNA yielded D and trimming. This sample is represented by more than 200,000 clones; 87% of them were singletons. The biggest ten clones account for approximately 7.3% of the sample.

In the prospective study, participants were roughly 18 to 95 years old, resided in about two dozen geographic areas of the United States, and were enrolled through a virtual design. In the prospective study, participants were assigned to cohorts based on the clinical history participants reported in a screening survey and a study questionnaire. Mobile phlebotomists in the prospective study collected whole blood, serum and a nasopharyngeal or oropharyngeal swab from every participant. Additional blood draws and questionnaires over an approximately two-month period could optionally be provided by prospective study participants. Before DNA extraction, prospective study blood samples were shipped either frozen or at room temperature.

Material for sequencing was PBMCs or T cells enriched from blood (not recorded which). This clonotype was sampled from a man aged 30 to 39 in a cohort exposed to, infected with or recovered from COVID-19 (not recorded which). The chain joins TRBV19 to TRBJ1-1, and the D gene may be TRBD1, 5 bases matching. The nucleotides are TGTGCCAGTATCGGCAGGGCGAACACTGAAGCTTTCTTT. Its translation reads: CASIGRANTEAFF.